Sequencing of this T cell receptor (beta chain) was carried out in a study of blood T cell repertoires in COVID-19. In the study overall: Sites across the United States, Italy and Spain contributed samples from acute and convalescent COVID-19. From T cells, B-cell-depleted T cells, or PBMCs came the material, which was cDNA or gDNA.

Authors' processing steps: Researchers report that nucleated cell counts were estimated from reference gene primer amplification. TCRdb's copy holds only in-frame clones and misses some; the assay was immunoSEQ multiplex PCR. The V and J calls and clone size were taken over from that table, and D and trimming were inferred from the DNA. The sample lists around 140,000 clones, approximately 87% seen once, with roughly 2.5% in the top ten. Trimming stripped 7 bases from V and 5 bases from J, with 12 bases between. Germline values: CDR1 MNHEY, CDR2 SVGAGI. The CDR3 is 13 amino acids. The origin of this receptor is a man aged 50 or older with active COVID-19. The specimen was peripheral blood. The chain is built from TRBV6-5 and TRBJ2-1; D might be TRBD2 (5 bases). CDR3 sequence: CASMRVLHNEQFF. The CDR3 region has the DNA TGTGCCAGCATGCGGGTCCTCCACAATGAGCAGTTCTTC.